In this sample, the clone carrying this T cell receptor beta chain turned up many times. Its antigen is unknown. The sample comes from a study of CD8 T cells in ankylosing spondylitis. J lost 7 bases, V lost 0 bases, and 5 bases had no gene match. Germline lookup yields CDR1 SGDLS and CDR2 YYNGEE. The CDR3 has 16 residues. As the method for making TCR beta libraries, quantitative 5'-RACE with molecular barcodes was used. One entry per CDR3 protein results from TCRdb running MiXCR on the 5' RACE reads. Of 35,000 to 50,000 distinct CDR3 sequences in the sample, 2.5% to 3.5% were seen once. The study's findings and limits: Disease-linked clones reportedly showed significant enrichment in matched ankylosing spondylitis synovial fluid. A TCR beta motif of 8 or 9 highly homologous variants appeared characteristic of ankylosing spondylitis blood. Disease-linked clones had a CD8+ phenotype and relatively low frequency in peripheral blood.

The TCR sequence derives from a male donor with ankylosing spondylitis or in good health (not recorded which). Sequencing used blood, either unsorted or a sorted T cell fraction (not recorded which). This chain connects TRBV9 to TRBJ2-1; 12 nucleotides align to TRBD2. The CDR3 loop is CASSVGLAGVFNEQFF. The CDR3 DNA is TGTGCCAGCAGCGTAGGACTAGCGGGAGTGTTTAATGAGCAGTTCTTC. Complete variable domain (other parts from reference TRBV9 and TRBJ2-1): DSGVTQTPKHLITATGQRVTLRCSPRSGDLSVYWYQQSLDQGLQFLIQYYNGEERAKGNILERFSAQQFPDLHSELNLSSLELGDSALYFCASSVGLAGVFNEQFFGPGTRLTVL.